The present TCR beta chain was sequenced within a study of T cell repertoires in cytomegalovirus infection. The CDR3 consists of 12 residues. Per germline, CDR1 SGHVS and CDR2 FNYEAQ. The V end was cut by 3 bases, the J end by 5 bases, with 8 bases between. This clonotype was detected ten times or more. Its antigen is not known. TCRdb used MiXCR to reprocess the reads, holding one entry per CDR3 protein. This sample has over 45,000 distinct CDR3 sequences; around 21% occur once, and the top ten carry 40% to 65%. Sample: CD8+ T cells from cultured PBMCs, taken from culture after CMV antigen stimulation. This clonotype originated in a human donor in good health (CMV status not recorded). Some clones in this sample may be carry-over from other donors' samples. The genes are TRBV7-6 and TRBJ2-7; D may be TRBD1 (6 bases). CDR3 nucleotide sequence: TGTGCCAGCAGCTTTCCAGGGGACGAGCAGTACTTC. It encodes CASSFPGDEQYF.